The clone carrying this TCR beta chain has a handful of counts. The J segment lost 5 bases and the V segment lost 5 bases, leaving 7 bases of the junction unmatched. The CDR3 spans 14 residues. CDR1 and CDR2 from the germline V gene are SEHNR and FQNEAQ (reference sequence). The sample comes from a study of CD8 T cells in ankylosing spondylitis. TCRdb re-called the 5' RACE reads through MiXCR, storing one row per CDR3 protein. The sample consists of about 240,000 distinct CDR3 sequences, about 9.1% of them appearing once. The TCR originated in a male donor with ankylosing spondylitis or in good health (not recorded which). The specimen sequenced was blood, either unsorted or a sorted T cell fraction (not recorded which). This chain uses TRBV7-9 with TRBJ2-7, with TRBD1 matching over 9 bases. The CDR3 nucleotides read TGTGCCAGCAGCCACCGGGACAGGGACGACGAGCAGTACTTC. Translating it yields CASSHRDRDDEQYF.